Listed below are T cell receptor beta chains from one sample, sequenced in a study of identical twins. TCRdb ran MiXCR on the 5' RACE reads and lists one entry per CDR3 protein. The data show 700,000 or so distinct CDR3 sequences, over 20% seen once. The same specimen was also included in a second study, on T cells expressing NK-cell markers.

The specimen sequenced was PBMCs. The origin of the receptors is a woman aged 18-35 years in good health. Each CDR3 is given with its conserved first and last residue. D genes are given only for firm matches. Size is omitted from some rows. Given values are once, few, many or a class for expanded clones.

CDR3 DNA: TGTGCCAGCAGTTCCATCGGGGGGGACGAGCAGTACTTC
CDR3 protein: CASSSIGGDEQYF
V gene: TRBV12-3/TRBV12-4
J gene: TRBJ2-7
CDR3 length: 13
D gene: TRBD2
clone size: .

CDR3 DNA: TGTGCCAGCAGTTCGACCGGGACTAGCAACGAGCAGTTCTTC
CDR3 protein: CASSSTGTSNEQFF
V gene: TRBV12-3/TRBV12-4
J gene: TRBJ2-1
CDR3 length: 14
D gene: TRBD2
clone size: .

CDR3 DNA: TGCGCCAGCAGCGGCGGGACGCCTCAAGAGACCCAGTACTTC
CDR3 protein: CASSGGTPQETQYF
V gene: TRBV5-1
J gene: TRBJ2-5
CDR3 length: 14
D gene: .
clone size: many

CDR3 DNA: TGTGCCAGCAGCGGAACGGGACTACCCCCCGACGAGCAGTACTTC
CDR3 protein: CASSGTGLPPDEQYF
V gene: TRBV5-6
J gene: TRBJ2-7
CDR3 length: 15
D gene: TRBD2
clone size: .

CDR3 DNA: TGTGCCAGCAGTCGCCGACTAGCGGGGAAATACAATGAGCAGTTCTTC
CDR3 protein: CASSRRLAGKYNEQFF
V gene: TRBV6-1
J gene: TRBJ2-1
CDR3 length: 16
D gene: TRBD2
clone size: .

CDR3 DNA: TGTGCCAGCAGCTTGTTGGGGGACGTTATCTCTGGGGCCAACGTCCTGACTTTC
CDR3 protein: CASSLLGDVISGANVLTF
V gene: TRBV5-5
J gene: TRBJ2-6
CDR3 length: 18
D gene: .
clone size: .

CDR3 DNA: TGTGCCAGCAGCTCGTTCGTACTAGCGCATGAGCAGTTCTTC
CDR3 protein: CASSSFVLAHEQFF
V gene: TRBV6-1
J gene: TRBJ2-1
CDR3 length: 14
D gene: TRBD2
clone size: many

CDR3 DNA: TGTGCCAGCAGGATAGCGGGAGTTACGACCTACGAGCACTACTTC
CDR3 protein: CASRIAGVTTYEHYF
V gene: TRBV7-2
J gene: TRBJ2-7
CDR3 length: 15
D gene: TRBD2
clone size: .

CDR3 DNA: TGCAGCGCTACGGGACAGTTGGGACCTGAAGCTTTCTTT
CDR3 protein: CSATGQLGPEAFF
V gene: TRBV29-1
J gene: TRBJ1-1
CDR3 length: 13
D gene: TRBD1
clone size: .

CDR3 DNA: TGCAGTGCTAGACCCCCGGGGGCTAGCGGGAGCACAGATACGCAGTATTTT
CDR3 protein: CSARPPGASGSTDTQYF
V gene: TRBV20-1
J gene: TRBJ2-3
CDR3 length: 17
D gene: TRBD2
clone size: .

CDR3 DNA: TGCAGTGCTAGAGATAACAGAGCGGGAGGGCTCAATGAGCAGTTCTTC
CDR3 protein: CSARDNRAGGLNEQFF
V gene: TRBV20-1
J gene: TRBJ2-1
CDR3 length: 16
D gene: TRBD2
clone size: few

CDR3 DNA: TGCAGTGCTCAAGACCGACAGGGACCTGGCTACACCTTC
CDR3 protein: CSAQDRQGPGYTF
V gene: TRBV20-1
J gene: TRBJ1-2
CDR3 length: 13
D gene: TRBD1
clone size: .

CDR3 DNA: TGTGCCAGCAGCCGGTGGACAAAAGAAGGCTACACCTTC
CDR3 protein: CASSRWTKEGYTF
V gene: TRBV3-1
J gene: TRBJ1-2
CDR3 length: 13
D gene: .
clone size: .

CDR3 DNA: TGTGCCAGCAGTAAGGGCGGGAGCCCTAACTATGGCTACACCTTC
CDR3 protein: CASSKGGSPNYGYTF
V gene: TRBV6-1
J gene: TRBJ1-2
CDR3 length: 15
D gene: .
clone size: many

CDR3 DNA: TGTGCCAGCAGCCCCTTTGAAGCGGGAGGCCGTAGCTCCTACAATGAGCAGTTCTTC
CDR3 protein: CASSPFEAGGRSSYNEQFF
V gene: TRBV9
J gene: TRBJ2-1
CDR3 length: 19
D gene: TRBD2
clone size: .

CDR3 DNA: TGTGCCAGCAGCCTAGGGACTAGCGGGAAGGTTAACCACTACGAGCAGTACTTC
CDR3 protein: CASSLGTSGKVNHYEQYF
V gene: TRBV7-6
J gene: TRBJ2-7
CDR3 length: 18
D gene: TRBD2
clone size: .

CDR3 DNA: TGTGCCAGCAGCGGGGACAGGGGGGTCTACGAGCAGTACTTC
CDR3 protein: CASSGDRGVYEQYF
V gene: TRBV3-1
J gene: TRBJ2-7
CDR3 length: 14
D gene: TRBD1
clone size: .

CDR3 DNA: TGCGCCAGCAGCCAGGGACTAGCGCATTACAATGAGCAGTTCTTC
CDR3 protein: CASSQGLAHYNEQFF
V gene: TRBV4-3
J gene: TRBJ2-1
CDR3 length: 15
D gene: TRBD2
clone size: few

CDR3 DNA: TGTGCCAGCAGGGGGATGGGGAGTAGCACAGATACGCAGTATTTT
CDR3 protein: CASRGMGSSTDTQYF
V gene: TRBV6-2/TRBV6-3
J gene: TRBJ2-3
CDR3 length: 15
D gene: .
clone size: few

CDR3 DNA: TGTGCCAGCAGTTTAGGACTTAAAGCGCAGCAGTACTTC
CDR3 protein: CASSLGLKAQQYF
V gene: TRBV27
J gene: TRBJ2-7
CDR3 length: 13
D gene: .
clone size: few

CDR3 DNA: TGTGCCAGCACCGCGGGGGGGGCGAATGTGAATACGCAGTATTTT
CDR3 protein: CASTAGGANVNTQYF
V gene: TRBV12-3/TRBV12-4
J gene: TRBJ2-3
CDR3 length: 15
D gene: TRBD2
clone size: .

CDR3 DNA: TGCGCCAGTGGACAGGTAAACAATGAGCAGTTCTTC
CDR3 protein: CASGQVNNEQFF
V gene: TRBV5-1
J gene: TRBJ2-1
CDR3 length: 12
D gene: TRBD1
clone size: few

CDR3 DNA: TGTGCCAGTTCGGCCCGGGTGGTACTCCGCACAGATACGCAGTATTTT
CDR3 protein: CASSARVVLRTDTQYF
V gene: TRBV19
J gene: TRBJ2-3
CDR3 length: 16
D gene: .
clone size: .

CDR3 DNA: TGTGCCAGCAGACCCTCCGGGACTAGCGGCACAGATACGCAGTATTTT
CDR3 protein: CASRPSGTSGTDTQYF
V gene: TRBV7-2
J gene: TRBJ2-3
CDR3 length: 16
D gene: TRBD2
clone size: few

CDR3 DNA: TGCAGTGCTAAGTACAGGGTTGCAACTAATGAAAAACTGTTTTTT
CDR3 protein: CSAKYRVATNEKLFF
V gene: TRBV20-1
J gene: TRBJ1-4
CDR3 length: 15
D gene: .
clone size: few

CDR3 DNA: TGCGCCAGCAGCCAAGATCAGCCCCGAGGATGGGGCACTGAAGCTTTCTTT
CDR3 protein: CASSQDQPRGWGTEAFF
V gene: TRBV4-1
J gene: TRBJ1-1
CDR3 length: 17
D gene: .
clone size: many

CDR3 DNA: TGTGCCAGCAGTGAATCGGAGGGACCGATTTACAATGAGCAGTTCTTC
CDR3 protein: CASSESEGPIYNEQFF
V gene: TRBV25-1
J gene: TRBJ2-1
CDR3 length: 16
D gene: .
clone size: few

CDR3 DNA: TGTGCCAGCAAAAGGGACAGCCGCTTCTACGAGCAGTACTTC
CDR3 protein: CASKRDSRFYEQYF
V gene: TRBV27
J gene: TRBJ2-7
CDR3 length: 14
D gene: TRBD1
clone size: many

CDR3 DNA: TGTGCCACCTCCGACGGGATGAACACTGAAGCTTTCTTT
CDR3 protein: CATSDGMNTEAFF
V gene: TRBV24-1
J gene: TRBJ1-1
CDR3 length: 13
D gene: .
clone size: few

CDR3 DNA: TGCAGTGCTAGTGTGTCCTACAATGAGCAGTTCTTC
CDR3 protein: CSASVSYNEQFF
V gene: TRBV20-1
J gene: TRBJ2-1
CDR3 length: 12
D gene: .
clone size: .

CDR3 DNA: TGTGCCAGCAGTCTAACAGGGCTCTCGATCGAGCAGTACTTC
CDR3 protein: CASSLTGLSIEQYF
V gene: TRBV12-3/TRBV12-4
J gene: TRBJ2-7
CDR3 length: 14
D gene: .
clone size: .

CDR3 DNA: TGTGCCAGCTCATCCGACCCTAAAGGGACCCTCCACTTT
CDR3 protein: CASSSDPKGTLHF
V gene: TRBV18
J gene: TRBJ1-6
CDR3 length: 13
D gene: .
clone size: .

CDR3 DNA: TGTGCCAGCAGCTTCAAGCGGGGGGCCCCGGGGGACGAGCAGTACTTC
CDR3 protein: CASSFKRGAPGDEQYF
V gene: TRBV7-8
J gene: TRBJ2-7
CDR3 length: 16
D gene: TRBD2
clone size: .

CDR3 DNA: TGCAGTGCTGTTAGGTCCGCGACATACGAGCAGTACTTC
CDR3 protein: CSAVRSATYEQYF
V gene: TRBV20-1
J gene: TRBJ2-7
CDR3 length: 13
D gene: .
clone size: few

CDR3 DNA: TGTGCCAGCAGCTTAACCCCGAGAACAGATACGCAGTATTTT
CDR3 protein: CASSLTPRTDTQYF
V gene: TRBV7-9
J gene: TRBJ2-3
CDR3 length: 14
D gene: .
clone size: once

CDR3 DNA: TGTGCCAGCAGCTTAGTAGGGACCAGCAGGAGCTCCTACAATGAGCAGTTCTTC
CDR3 protein: CASSLVGTSRSSYNEQFF
V gene: TRBV7-6
J gene: TRBJ2-1
CDR3 length: 18
D gene: .
clone size: few